The TCR beta chain under discussion was sequenced for a study of cytomegalovirus exposure and HLA in healthy donors. Looking at the study overall: Across 350 to 500 genotyped donors, about 86% landed in the Caucasian-associated ancestry cluster. The study, taken as a whole, reports: Judged likely to be a sequencing artifact was a cluster of highly shared sequence variants. Most TCR sequences were uncommon, yet certain public TCRs appeared in many donors.

Trimming pared 2 bases from V and 3 bases from J, leaving 10 bases between. The germline CDR1 and CDR2 sequences are SGHTA and FQGTGA. The CDR3 length is 14 residues. In the case of this clone: Antigen specificity is unknown.

Vbeta (60) and Jbeta (13) primers were used in the PCR. Assay: immunoSEQ multiplex PCR; the TCRdb copy retains only in-frame clones and omits some. The sample has approximately 110,000 clones, roughly 15% seen once. The rearrangement uses TRBV7-3 and TRBJ2-5; TRBD2 might be the D (6 bases). Sequencing was done on a sample of PBMCs. This TCR was sampled from a female donor in good health and CMV-seronegative. The CDR3 DNA is TGTGCCAGCAGCTTAGGTCCGGGGGAAGAGACCCAGTACTTC. It yields the protein CASSLGPGEETQYF.